The 14 T cell receptor beta chains in this list originate from one sample, sequenced in a study of T cell responses to AZD1222 COVID-19 vaccine. Using immunoSEQ multiplex PCR, the repertoire was profiled, and TCRdb retains in-frame clones only, with some absent. The sample includes around 180,000 clones, about 90% seen only once; the top ten take roughly 6%. Material: peripheral blood, obtained on day 0 of AZD1222 vaccination. The receptors here all came from an adult in good health.

This rearrangement joins TRBV5-1 to TRBJ2-7; 7 positions match TRBD1. J lost 2 bases, V lost 2 bases, and 4 bases had no gene match. The length of the CDR3 is 14 residues. Germline V gives CDR1 SGHRS, CDR2 YFSETQ. CDR3 nucleotide sequence: TGCGCCAGCAGCTTTATCCAGGGGGCCTACGAGCAGTACTTC. This codes for CASSFIQGAYEQYF.

The chain has TRBV18 and TRBJ1-2; 9 bases map to TRBD1. The germline CDR1 and CDR2 sequences are KGHSH and LQKENI. V shed 3 bases and J 5 bases; nucleotides not matched to a gene: 7. The CDR3 contains 15 residues. CDR3 residues: CASSPRGQGSYGYTF. CDR3 in DNA: TGTGCCAGCTCACCCCGGGGACAGGGAAGTTATGGCTACACCTTC.

The chain has TRBV7-6 and TRBJ2-7; TRBD2 aligns across 8 bases. The V and J ends lost 6 bases and 3 bases, in that order; junction bases with no gene match: 10. Germline CDR1 is SGHVS and CDR2 is FNYEAQ. This CDR3 contains 15 residues. The chain's CDR3 is CASRRDGRGNYEQYF. The CDR3 DNA reads as TGTGCCAGCAGGCGGGACGGGAGGGGAAACTACGAGCAGTACTTC. The variable domain in full, completed from reference TRBV7-6 and TRBJ2-7, reads GAGVSQSPRYKVTKRGQDVALRCDPISGHVSLYWYRQALGQGPEFLTYFNYEAQQDKSGLPNDRFSAERPEGSISTLTIQRTEQRDSAMYRCASRRDGRGNYEQYFGPGTRLTVT.

This clone was seen a single time. V is TRBV4-2 and J is TRBJ2-5, with 8 bases aligning to TRBD2. V shed 1 base and J 4 bases; nucleotides not matched to a gene: 11. CDR1 LGHNA and CDR2 YNFKEQ come from the germline V gene. This CDR3 spans 17 amino acids. CDR3 loop: CASSQGRASGRRETQYF. CDR3 sequence (DNA): TGTGCCAGCAGCCAAGGACGGGCTAGCGGGCGACGAGAGACCCAGTACTTC.

The rearrangement uses TRBV28 and TRBJ1-5; 9 nucleotides align to TRBD1. V lost 6 bases, J lost 6 bases, and 6 bases stayed unmatched. Per germline, CDR1 MDHEN and CDR2 SYDVKM. CDR3 size: 14 residues. CDR3 sequence: CASSRTGGGQPQHF. For the CDR3, the DNA is TGTGCCAGCAGCCGAACAGGGGGCGGTCAGCCCCAGCATTTT.

The chain is built from TRBV28 and TRBJ1-2; the D gene is possibly TRBD1 (6 bases). Trimming pared 5 bases from V and 6 bases from J, leaving 13 bases between. This CDR3 region has 13 residues. Germline lookup yields CDR1 MDHEN and CDR2 SYDVKM. The CDR3 region is CASSTNRVHGYTF. The CDR3 DNA sequence: TGTGCCAGCAGTACGAACAGGGTTCATGGCTACACCTTC.

The rearrangement uses TRBV6-5 and TRBJ2-3; 7 nucleotides line up with TRBD2. The CDR3 totals 15 residues. J was trimmed by 5 bases and V by 2 bases; bases with no gene match: 7. Germline-derived CDR1 and CDR2 are MNHEY and SVGAGI. The CDR3 DNA reads as TGTGCCAGCAGTTACAGGGCGGGGGTCAGAGATACGCAGTATTTT. Encoded protein: CASSYRAGVRDTQYF.

The rearrangement links TRBV24-1 to TRBJ1-2; D remains unclear. Germline V CDR1 and CDR2: KGHDR, SFDVKD. There are 12 residues in the CDR3. The ends were cut back, 4 bases at V and 4 bases at J, with 6 bases in the middle. DNA for the CDR3: TGTGCCACCAGTGACCCCGGCTATGGCTACACCTTC. As protein: CATSDPGYGYTF.

The rearrangement links TRBV5-1 to TRBJ2-3, with 10 positions matching TRBD2. CDR1 and CDR2 (germline): SGHRS, YFSETQ. There are 16 residues in the CDR3. V shed 0 bases and J 4 bases; nucleotides not matched to a gene: 5. As DNA, the CDR3 is TGCGCCAGCAGCTTGGCAAGGCTAGCGGGGGCAGATACGCAGTATTTT. This encodes CASSLARLAGADTQYF.

The chain couples TRBV4-2 to TRBJ1-6; D is undetermined. The length of the CDR3 is 15 residues. Deletions cut 0 bases from V and 14 bases from J, with 17 bases between. From germline, CDR1 is LGHNA and CDR2 YNFKEQ. CDR3 sequence reads: CASSQDRSAAASLHF. The CDR3, as DNA: TGTGCCAGCAGCCAAGATCGATCGGCGGCCGCCTCCCTCCACTTT.

CDR3 region: CASSWTGNQPQHF. In DNA, the CDR3 is TGTGCCAGCTCCTGGACAGGCAATCAGCCCCAGCATTTT. The rearrangement uses TRBV7-2 and TRBJ1-5; possibly TRBD1 for D (6 bases). The V and J ends lost 8 bases and 2 bases respectively, with 10 bases between them. Germline V gives CDR1 SGHTA, CDR2 FQGNSA. The CDR3 runs to 13 residues.

CDR3 coding DNA: TGTGCCGGCCACCCAGGGACTGGTTATGGCTACACCTTC. Amino acid sequence: CAGHPGTGYGYTF. V gene TRBV6-6 combines with J gene TRBJ1-2, with D possibly TRBD1 on 5 matching bases. The CDR3 is made up of 13 amino acids. V gave up 11 bases and J gave up 5 bases, with 18 bases separating them. Per germline, CDR1 MNHNY and CDR2 SVGAGI (reference sequence).

This clone has only one observation. This chain connects TRBV9 to TRBJ2-1; no reliable D call. The V gene lost 1 base and the J gene lost 10 bases, with 6 bases spanning the gap. Germline assignment: CDR1 SGDLS and CDR2 YYNGEE. CDR3 size: 11 residues. The CDR3 sequence is CASSVKAEQFF. CDR3 nucleotides: TGTGCCAGCAGCGTAAAGGCAGAGCAGTTCTTC.

The chain uses TRBV5-1 and TRBJ2-7; unclear D gene. The germline V gene has CDR1 SGHRS and CDR2 YFSETQ. The CDR3 is made up of 14 amino acids. Trimming stripped 1 base from V and 4 bases from J, with 12 bases between. CDR3: CASSLTALGYEQYF. The DNA for the CDR3 is TGCGCCAGCAGCTTGACAGCCCTCGGGTACGAGCAGTACTTC. Variable domain in full (rest from reference TRBV5-1 and TRBJ2-7): KAGVTQTPRYLIKTRGQQVTLSCSPISGHRSVSWYQQTPGQGLQFLFEYFSETQRNKGNFPGRFSGRQFSNSRSEMNVSTLELGDSALYLCASSLTALGYEQYFGPGTRLTVT.